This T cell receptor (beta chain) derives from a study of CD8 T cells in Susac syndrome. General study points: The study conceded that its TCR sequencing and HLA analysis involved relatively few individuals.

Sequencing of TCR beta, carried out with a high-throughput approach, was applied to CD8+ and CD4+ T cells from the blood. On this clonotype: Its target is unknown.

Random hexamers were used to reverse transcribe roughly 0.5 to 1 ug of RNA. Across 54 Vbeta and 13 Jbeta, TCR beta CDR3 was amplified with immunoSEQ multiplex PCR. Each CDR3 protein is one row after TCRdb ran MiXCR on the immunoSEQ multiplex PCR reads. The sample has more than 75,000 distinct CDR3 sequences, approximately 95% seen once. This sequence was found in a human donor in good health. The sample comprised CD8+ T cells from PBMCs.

For the CDR3, the DNA is TGCAGCGTTGCAGCTTATGAGCAGTTCTTC. Translation: CSVAAYEQFF. The chain recombines TRBV29-1 with TRBJ2-1; no clear D. Germline assignment: CDR1 SQVTM and CDR2 ANQGSEA. V shed 4 bases and J shed 8 bases, with 6 bases lying between them. This CDR3 contains 10 residues.